The sequence of this T cell receptor (beta chain) was determined in a study of blood T cell repertoires in COVID-19. The wider study: Whether acute or convalescent, the COVID-19 samples came from the United States, Italy and Spain. From T cells, B-cell-depleted T cells, or PBMCs came the material, which was cDNA or gDNA.

In the original workflow: Quantification of nucleated cells was approximated via reference gene primer amplification. Using immunoSEQ multiplex PCR, the repertoire was profiled, and TCRdb retains in-frame clones only, with some absent. V and J calls and clone size are as listed in that table; D and trimming were resolved from the DNA. The sample holds approximately 290,000 clones, around nine tenths seen once. The germline gives CDR1 SGHAT, CDR2 FQNNGV. V lost 5 bases, J lost 2 bases, and 8 bases stayed unmatched. This CDR3 is built from 16 residues. The TCR was taken from a woman between 55 and 75 years old with acute or convalescent COVID-19. Source material: peripheral blood. The V call is TRBV11-2, the J call TRBJ2-7; TRBD2 agrees at 11 bases. In DNA form, the CDR3 reads TGTGCCAGCAGCCGGGGGACTAGCGGCACCACCTACGAGCAGTACTTC. Amino acids: CASSRGTSGTTYEQYF.